This record covers a single T cell receptor beta chain. The antigen is undetermined. This sample was taken from a study of vaccination effects on CD4 cells after COVID-19. ViraFEST used viral peptide pools to expand antigen-specific CD4+ T cells before sequencing. CD4+ T cells were isolated after around ten days of culture. The participants, recipients of two vaccine doses, got either BNT162b2 or mRNA-1273. The repertoire was sequenced with immunoSEQ multiplex PCR; TCRdb's copy has only in-frame clones and lacks some. The sample consists of about 66,000 clones, 76% of them appearing once. This CDR3 has 16 amino acids.

The clonotype comes from a human donor who received a COVID-19 vaccine. V usage is TRBV7-5 and J usage is TRBJ1-1. TRBV7-5 represents a pseudogene. Source: CD4+ T cells from PBMCs cultured with HCoV-OC43 spike peptides, taken after COVID-19 vaccination. As to subset: HCoV-OC43 spike overlapping peptide pool stimulation. In nucleotides, the CDR3 is TGTGCCTCCTTCCTTCTTGGGACCGAAGTTATCACTGAAGCTTTCTTT. Translating gives CASFLLGTEVITEAFF.